A selection of T cell receptor beta chains follows, all from one sample in a study of vaccination effects on CD4 cells after COVID-19. Sequencing used immunoSEQ multiplex PCR; TCRdb keeps in-frame clones, though not all of them. The data show about 45,000 clones, with around 76% seen just once and roughly 8.6% held by the top ten. Their antigens remain unidentified. The sample was CD4+ T cells from PBMCs cultured without peptide, taken before COVID-19 vaccination. The receptors were sampled from a human donor who had a prior SARS-CoV-2 infection. The CDR3 runs from the conserved cysteine through the conserved F or W.

v_call cdr3_aa
TRBV3-1/TRBV3-2 CASSHPQNYGYTF
TRBV29-1 CSVDSGGISYNEQFF
TRBV28 CASSSIGQGAGQPQHF
TRBV25-1 CASSESGFNYGYTF
TRBV12-5 CASGLSGGFGGIQYF
TRBV4-1 CASSQVGWQPQETQYF
TRBV7-3 CASSLTVPGPQAEQFF
TRBV25-1 CASRIDSYNEQFF
TRBV13 CASGQTSYNSPLHF
TRBV7-9 CASSLPPRLAGLTDTQYF
TRBV18 CASSPRQGYEQFF
TRBV7-8 CASSHRFMGEKLFF
TRBV11-3 CASSPALVGYEQYF
TRBV18 CASSPGGSRYEQYF
TRBV5-8 CASSPDRPGGGYTF
TRBV6-6 CASSYSMSESSYEQYF
TRBV6-1 CASSEGGPQTNEKLFF
TRBV28 CASSFQGNSYEQYF
TRBV18 CASSQGTGGTDTQYF
TRBV7-8 CASSLTRDRWQPQHF
TRBV25-1 CASSEFGTSGRYNEQFF
TRBV30 CAGGDSAYEKLFF
TRBV5-1 CASSLETGFQETQYF
TRBV30 CAWEQGAGGYTF
TRBV2 CASSGGTGVYDGYTF
TRBV5-4 CASSLARQTYGYTF
TRBV27 CASSLRTSADGGRTGELFF
TRBV11-3 CASSLGSGTIYSPLHF
TRBV18 CASSPGTETYEQYF
TRBV5-1 CASSSQVAGGYNEQFF
TRBV5-6 CASSPLGQEETQYF
TRBV6-5 CASSTSWGSGEQFF
TRBV19 CASMNRGRNINGYTF
TRBV7-2 CASSLVWGSNQPQHF
TRBV5-4 CASSAGGLLLNSPLHF
TRBV7-9 CASSSGGMNTEAFF